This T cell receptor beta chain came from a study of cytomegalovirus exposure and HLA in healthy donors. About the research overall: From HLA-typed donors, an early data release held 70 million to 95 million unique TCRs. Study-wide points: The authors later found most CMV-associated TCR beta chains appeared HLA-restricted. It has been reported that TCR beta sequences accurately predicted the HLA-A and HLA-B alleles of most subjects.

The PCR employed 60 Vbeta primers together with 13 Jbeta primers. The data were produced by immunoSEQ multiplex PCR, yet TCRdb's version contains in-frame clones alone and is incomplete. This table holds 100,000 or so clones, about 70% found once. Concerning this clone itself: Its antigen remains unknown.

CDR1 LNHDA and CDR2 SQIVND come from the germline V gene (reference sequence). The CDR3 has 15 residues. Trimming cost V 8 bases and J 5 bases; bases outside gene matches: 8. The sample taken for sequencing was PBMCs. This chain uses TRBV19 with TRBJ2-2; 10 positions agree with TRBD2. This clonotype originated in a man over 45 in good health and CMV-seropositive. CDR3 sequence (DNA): TGTGCCAGTTCTAGCGGGAGATATAAGACCGGGGAGCTGTTTTTT. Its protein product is CASSSGRYKTGELFF.